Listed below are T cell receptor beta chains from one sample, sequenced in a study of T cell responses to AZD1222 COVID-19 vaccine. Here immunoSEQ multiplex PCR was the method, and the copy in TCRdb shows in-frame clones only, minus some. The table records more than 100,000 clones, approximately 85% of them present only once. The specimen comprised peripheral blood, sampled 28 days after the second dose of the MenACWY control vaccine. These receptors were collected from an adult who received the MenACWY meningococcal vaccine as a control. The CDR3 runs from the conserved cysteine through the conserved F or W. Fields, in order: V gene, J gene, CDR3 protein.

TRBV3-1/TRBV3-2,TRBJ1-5,CASKCSTLYSNQPQHF
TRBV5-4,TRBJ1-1,CASSARDSRFEAFF
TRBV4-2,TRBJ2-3,CASSQDRITDTQYF
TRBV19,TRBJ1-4,CASSIGGHRNEKLFF
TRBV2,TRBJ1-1,CASSEMEMNTEAFF
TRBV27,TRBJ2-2,CASSFLLAGNSNTGELFF
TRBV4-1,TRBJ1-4,CASSQVRSYEKLFF
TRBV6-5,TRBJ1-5,CASSVPDRANQPQHF
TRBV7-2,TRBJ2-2,CASSLLLGVAGELFF
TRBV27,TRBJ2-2,CASSPTRQGGTGELFF
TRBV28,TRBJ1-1,CASRGDRVNTEAFF
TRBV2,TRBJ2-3,CASSEGASLTDTQYF
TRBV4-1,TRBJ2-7,CASSPLTGGYEQYF
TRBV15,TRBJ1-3,CATSTSRDIGNTIYF
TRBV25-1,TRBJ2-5,CASSLSSGAGETQYF
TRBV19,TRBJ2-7,CASSPTGKTYEQYF
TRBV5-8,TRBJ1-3,CASSFGTSAPGNTIYF
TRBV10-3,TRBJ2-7,CAISGRLSYEQYF
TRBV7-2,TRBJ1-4,CASSYGGFATNEKLFF
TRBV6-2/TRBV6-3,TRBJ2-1,CASSYPGYDWDRVEQFF
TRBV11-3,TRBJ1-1,CASSLMGSSEAFF
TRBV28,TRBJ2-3,CASSLPGGVDTQYF
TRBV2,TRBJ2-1,CASLLGLNNEQFF
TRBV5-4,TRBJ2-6,CASSHRRISGANVLTF
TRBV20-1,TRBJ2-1,CSASIGPSSYNEQFF
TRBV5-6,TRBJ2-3,CASSSGQSTDTQYF
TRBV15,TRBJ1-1,CATSREGSALEAFF
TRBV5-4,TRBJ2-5,CASSLGQGRETQYF
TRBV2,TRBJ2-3,CASSAGTDTQYF